This TCR beta chain came from a study of cytomegalovirus exposure and HLA in healthy donors. The CDR3 runs to 13 residues. Trimming took 0 bases from V and 6 from J, leaving 9 bases between them. Germline loops: CDR1 SGHDN, CDR2 FVKESK. As to this clone: The antigen is not known.

General study findings and limits: Data from an earlier analysis indicated that most TCR beta V segments were productive either about 87% or about 30% of the time.

The PCR contained 60 Vbeta and 13 Jbeta primers. Libraries were prepared by immunoSEQ multiplex PCR; TCRdb keeps only in-frame clonotypes and omits some of them. Among over 150,000 clones listed, less than 80% were seen once. The sample comprised PBMCs. The rearrangement uses TRBV14 and TRBJ2-7; D ambiguous. The clonotype originates from a man aged 35-49 years in good health and CMV-seronegative. CDR3 region: CASSQDYSREQYF. The CDR3 DNA sequence: TGTGCCAGCAGCCAAGATTACAGCCGCGAGCAGTACTTC.